The clone carrying this T cell receptor (beta chain) was seen a handful of times. Its antigen is not known. CDR1 and CDR2 (germline): SGDLS, YYNGEE. V was pared by 3 bases and J by 3 bases, with 18 bases between. The CDR3 contains 17 residues. The data stem from a study of beta chain features in type 1 diabetes. Study results and caveats: Patients and controls would be equally affected if PCR favored shorter templates. Naive, central memory and Treg TCRB repertoires seemed to resemble each other more closely in patients than they did in healthy donors. Sequencing from cDNA could over-represent high-TCR-expressing cells.

Each of the sorted populations had a purity greater than 95%. What was sequenced were expressed TCRB transcripts, since all of the isolated RNA had been reverse transcribed. The protocol was immunoSEQ multiplex PCR, while the TCRdb copy is restricted to in-frame clones and leaves out a portion. Of about 340,000 clones in the sample, less than 10% were seen once. The receptor's source is a woman aged 18-29 years in good health. The genes are TRBV9 and TRBJ2-2, with D possibly TRBD2 on 6 matching bases. The sequencing sample was made of central memory CD4+ T cells from blood. CDR3 residues: CASSGPLGGLDTGELFF. CDR3 bases: TGTGCCAGCAGCGGGCCCTTAGGAGGGTTGGACACCGGGGAGCTGTTTTTT.